A single sample gave rise to the 4 T cell receptor beta chains below, sequenced in a study of blood T cell repertoires in COVID-19 (dated by TCRdb to the early 2020s). To prepare the library, the immunoSEQ multiplex PCR assay was applied. TCRdb stores this immuneACCESS table with in-frame sequences only. Part of the clones is absent; in the studies checked, under half of the shortfall reflects unresolved V genes, and no reason is known for the rest. This sample gives 300,000 to 400,000 clones in total; 90% of them show up just once. The ten largest clones represent roughly 2.9% of the sample. The sample was peripheral blood. Receptors were obtained from a woman in her twenties or thirties with COVID-19, enrolled during active disease.

The chain couples TRBV2 to TRBJ2-5, with 10 bases lining up with TRBD2. Per germline, CDR1 SNHLY and CDR2 FYNNEI. Trimming at V came to 4 bases and at J to 5 bases, leaving 7 bases not matched to a gene. CDR3 length equals 15 residues. The CDR3 loop reads CASSGLAGVGETQYF. The CDR3 DNA follows: TGTGCCAGCAGTGGCCTAGCGGGAGTGGGGGAGACCCAGTACTTC.

This clone was seen a single time. This chain links TRBV6-1 with TRBJ2-6; 7 bases match TRBD1. The CDR3 consists of 18 residues. Germline CDR1 MNHNS, CDR2 SASEGT. Trimming at V came to 4 bases and at J to 0 bases, leaving 9 bases not matched to a gene. CDR3 nucleotide sequence: TGTGCCAGCAGTGCTAAGCCGGGACAGAGCTCTGGGGCCAACGTCCTGACTTTC. This translates into CASSAKPGQSSGANVLTF.

V is TRBV5-4 and J is TRBJ2-2; 9 nucleotides line up with TRBD1. Germline V gene sequence: CDR1 SGHNT, CDR2 YYREEE (reference sequence). V dropped 4 bases and J dropped 4; count of bases not matched to a gene: 8. The CDR3 length is 16 residues. This chain's CDR3 is CASSTWTGVGTGELFF. CDR3 DNA sequence: TGTGCCAGCAGCACCTGGACAGGGGTCGGCACCGGGGAGCTGTTTTTT. The complete variable domain, with remaining parts taken from reference TRBV5-4 and TRBJ2-2, reads ETGVTQSPTHLIKTRGQQVTLRCSSQSGHNTVSWYQQALGQGPQFIFQYYREEENGRGNFPPRFSGLQFPNYSSELNVNALELDDSALYLCASSTWTGVGTGELFFGEGSRLTVL.

This chain joins TRBV15 and TRBJ1-5, with a tentative D call TRBD1 (5 bases). Germline values: CDR1 LNHNV, CDR2 YYDKDF (reference sequence). The CDR3 is 18 residues long. Trimming shortened V by 0 bases and J by 0 bases, and 15 bases separated the two germline ends. The CDR3 sequence: CATSRETGSLYSNQPQHF. As DNA, the CDR3 is TGTGCCACCAGCAGAGAAACAGGTAGCCTCTATAGCAATCAGCCCCAGCATTTT.